This record looks at one T cell receptor beta chain sequence and its context. Sequencing was performed with immunoSEQ multiplex PCR; in TCRdb, only in-frame clones are kept and a portion is missing. The sample gives about 94,000 clones, 80% of which show up once; roughly 21% is in the top ten. This sample is part of a study of blood T cell repertoires in COVID-19. On the study more broadly: Sample material is recorded as cDNA or gDNA derived from T cells, B-cell-depleted T cells, or PBMCs.

The sample was peripheral blood. The sequence derives from a woman aged 80 or over with acute or convalescent COVID-19.

The CDR3 loop is CASSIGTGISDEQFF. The CDR3 bases are TGTGCCAGTAGTATTGGGACAGGGATTTCGGATGAGCAGTTCTTC. The V call is TRBV19, the J call TRBJ2-1; 9 nucleotides line up with TRBD1. Germline loops: CDR1 LNHDA, CDR2 SQIVND (reference sequence). This CDR3 spans 15 amino acids. The V segment lost 3 bases and the J segment 8 bases; nucleotides outside the gene matches: 8.